The present TCR beta chain was sequenced within a study of OX40 agonist ivuxolimab in advanced cancers. The CDR3 has 14 amino acids. J was trimmed by 1 base and V by 5 bases; bases with no gene match: 5. Germline-derived CDR1 and CDR2 are MDHEN and SYDVKM. Libraries were prepared by immunoSEQ multiplex PCR; TCRdb keeps only in-frame clonotypes and omits some of them. This table has 90,000 or so clones, 75% to 95% appearing once. The receptor was derived from an adult with an advanced solid tumor such as melanoma, head and neck, liver or kidney cancer. Here the sequenced sample was CD4+ or CD8+ T cells sorted from blood, taken in a trial of the OX40 agonist ivuxolimab. The chain employs TRBV28 and TRBJ2-7; 7 bases line up with TRBD2. The CDR3 coding sequence is TGTGCCAGCAGTGTAGGCGGGAGTTCCTACGAGCAGTACTTC. The encoded protein is CASSVGGSSYEQYF.